Below, 22 T cell receptor beta chains from the same sample are listed, as sequenced in a study of shared clonotypes between healthy human individuals. This table comes from immunoSEQ multiplex PCR, and its TCRdb copy is limited to in-frame clones, with some not included. Of about 2.2 million clones listed, just under 95% are singletons. CD45RO-negative, CCR7-selected cells formed the naive CD8 fraction, which excluded terminally differentiated effector memory CD45RA+ cells. Input material: naive CD8+ T cells from PBMCs. These receptor sequences come from a man aged 18 to 29 in good health. Some clones in this sample may be carry-over from other donors' samples.

The chain links TRBV5-1 to TRBJ2-1; 10 nucleotides agree with TRBD1. Germline V gene data show CDR1 as SGHRS and CDR2 as YFSETQ. The V gene end was trimmed by 5 bases and the J gene end by 8 bases; junction bases not matched to a gene: 7. The CDR3 is 14 residues long. DNA of the CDR3: TGCGCCAGCAGGTCCGGGACAGGGGTATATGAGCAGTTCTTC. Translation gives CASRSGTGVYEQFF.

About this clone itself: Other nucleotide sequences in the sample specify the same CDR3. The chain couples TRBV5-1 to TRBJ2-7; maybe TRBD2 (7 bases). The CDR3 is 14 amino acids. V was cut by 4 bases and J by 1 base, with 12 bases left in between. CDR1 and CDR2 (germline): SGHRS, YFSETQ. CDR3 residues: CASSPRGASYEQYF. DNA for the CDR3: TGCGCCAGCAGCCCCCGGGGGGCGTCCTACGAGCAGTACTTC.

V and J are TRBV7-3 and TRBJ2-7; no firm D call. CDR1 SGHTA and CDR2 FQGTGA come from the germline V gene. The V end was cut by 5 bases, the J end by 6 bases, with 11 bases between. This CDR3 contains 12 residues. CDR3 loop: CASSPRTGEQYF. CDR3 DNA sequence: TGTGCCAGCAGCCCCAGAACGGGCGAGCAGTACTTC.

The rearrangement joins TRBV27 to TRBJ1-4, with 7 bases fitting TRBD1. There are 14 residues in the CDR3. J lost 8 bases, V lost 6 bases, and 9 bases had no gene match. CDR1 is MNHEY, CDR2 SMNVEV, per germline (reference sequence). DNA of the CDR3: TGTGCCAGCAGCTCGACAGGGAGGCGGGAAAAACTGTTTTTT. Its translation is CASSSTGRREKLFF.

The chain couples TRBV14 to TRBJ2-1, with 12 nucleotides matching TRBD2. Germline V gene lookup returns CDR1 SGHDN and CDR2 FVKESK. J gave up 6 bases and V 1 base, and 4 bases lay outside the gene matches. The CDR3 runs 16 residues. CDR3 sequence: CASSQAGLAGANEQFF. CDR3 nucleotides: TGTGCCAGCAGCCAAGCGGGACTAGCGGGTGCCAATGAGCAGTTCTTC.

The V and J genes are TRBV9 and TRBJ2-7, with 10 bases identical to TRBD1. Germline V gene lookup returns CDR1 SGDLS and CDR2 YYNGEE. V shed 4 bases, J shed 3 bases, and the junction held 10 bases outside the gene matches. CDR3 size: 16 residues. CDR3 bases: TGTGCCAGCAGCACAAGACAGGGGGCTATTTTCTACGAGCAGTACTTC. Protein product: CASSTRQGAIFYEQYF.

Regarding this clone: Other DNA sequences in this specimen translate into the identical CDR3. The rearrangement uses TRBV27 and TRBJ2-5; the match to TRBD1 covers 9 bases. Germline trimming cut 5 bases from V and 2 bases from J; bases unmatched to any gene: 3. The CDR3 runs 14 residues. Germline V gene data show CDR1 as MNHEY and CDR2 as SMNVEV (reference sequence). The CDR3 bases are TGTGCCAGCAGTGCGGACAGGGGACAAGAGACCCAGTACTTC. Translation gives CASSADRGQETQYF.

The chain couples TRBV11-2 to TRBJ2-7; 11 bases align to TRBD2. Germline V CDR1 and CDR2: SGHAT, FQNNGV. This CDR3 region has 15 residues. Trimming at V came to 2 bases and at J to 6 bases, leaving 6 bases not matched to a gene. CDR3: CASSLLAGGPSEQYF. The CDR3 DNA reads as TGTGCCAGCAGCTTATTAGCGGGAGGGCCAAGCGAGCAGTACTTC.

The V gene is TRBV27, the J gene TRBJ2-1, with 12 bases matching TRBD2. The germline V gene has CDR1 MNHEY and CDR2 SMNVEV (reference sequence). With 5 bases clipped from V and 0 bases from J, the junction kept 14 bases outside the gene matches. The CDR3 totals 20 residues. CDR3 DNA: TGTGCCAGCAGTCCTATCATACTAGCGGGAGGACTTAGCTCCTACAATGAGCAGTTCTTC. Its translation is CASSPIILAGGLSSYNEQFF.

A few counts support this clone. The V gene is TRBV18, the J gene TRBJ2-3; the D gene is possibly TRBD2 (5 bases). Germline V gene lookup returns CDR1 KGHSH and CDR2 LQKENI. Trimming removed 5 bases at V and 2 bases at J, with 11 bases between. The CDR3 runs to 14 residues. CDR3 sequence: CASSFTTTTDTQYF. The DNA for the CDR3 is TGTGCCAGCTCATTCACGACTACCACAGATACGCAGTATTTT.

The rearrangement links TRBV5-1 to TRBJ2-3; D gene uncertain. The CDR3 contains 12 residues. Germline loops: CDR1 SGHRS, CDR2 YFSETQ. The germline V and J ends were trimmed by 1 base and 5 bases, with 5 bases remaining between them. As DNA, the CDR3 is TGCGCCAGCAGCTTGCCCGGAGATACGCAGTATTTT. Its translation is CASSLPGDTQYF. The full variable domain, completed using reference TRBV5-1 and TRBJ2-3, is KAGVTQTPRYLIKTRGQQVTLSCSPISGHRSVSWYQQTPGQGLQFLFEYFSETQRNKGNFPGRFSGRQFSNSRSEMNVSTLELGDSALYLCASSLPGDTQYFGPGTRLTVL.

The CDR3 loop reads CASSPMGGIPTEAFF. CDR3 coding DNA: TGTGCCAGCAGCCCCATGGGGGGGATACCCACTGAAGCTTTCTTT. V and J are TRBV4-2 and TRBJ1-1; D perhaps matches TRBD1 (5 bases). This CDR3 is 15 amino acids long. Trimming stripped 4 bases from V and 4 bases from J, with 16 bases between. In germline, CDR1 is LGHNA, CDR2 YNFKEQ.

The rearrangement uses TRBV6-1 and TRBJ2-7; possibly TRBD1 for D (5 bases). Germline V lookup: CDR1 MNHNS, CDR2 SASEGT. V lost 3 bases, J lost 3 bases, and 9 bases lay in between. The CDR3 runs to 13 residues. In nucleotides, the CDR3 is TGTGCCAGCAGTGAGAGGACACTCTACGAGCAGTACTTC. This translates into CASSERTLYEQYF.

Comments on this clone: This sample also contains other DNA sequences that code for the same CDR3. V is TRBV14 and J is TRBJ1-2; D is uncertain. The V gene lost 1 base and the J gene lost 0 bases, with 9 bases spanning the gap. The germline gives CDR1 SGHDN, CDR2 FVKESK. The CDR3 covers 15 residues. The CDR3 here is CASSQVPGANYGYTF. The CDR3 DNA follows: TGTGCCAGCAGCCAAGTACCCGGTGCTAACTATGGCTACACCTTC.

The chain combines TRBV7-9 with TRBJ1-1; D remains ambiguous. This CDR3 is built from 15 residues. Per the germline V gene, CDR1 is SEHNR and CDR2 is FQNEAQ (reference sequence). Trimming left V 5 bases short and J 3 bases short, with 16 bases between. This chain's CDR3 is CASSHQKFGHTEAFF. In DNA form, the CDR3 reads TGTGCCAGCAGCCACCAAAAATTTGGGCACACTGAAGCTTTCTTT.

This clone was seen only once. This specimen includes other DNA sequences encoding the same CDR3. The chain uses TRBV19 and TRBJ2-7, with 8 bases matching TRBD1. CDR3 length: 15 residues. J was trimmed by 2 bases and V by 0 bases; bases with no gene match: 3. Per the germline V gene, CDR1 is LNHDA and CDR2 is SQIVND (reference sequence). CDR3 protein: CASSIEQGAAYEQYF. The CDR3 coding sequence is TGTGCCAGTAGTATAGAGCAGGGGGCCGCCTACGAGCAGTACTTC.

The V call is TRBV4-1, the J call TRBJ2-1; 14 bases are a match to TRBD2. The CDR3 contains 17 residues. CDR1 and CDR2 (germline): MGHRA, YSYEKL. V trimming: 4 bases; J trimming: 8 bases; junction bases outside the gene matches: 10. The CDR3 protein is CASSLGTSGSLIDEQFF. In nucleotides, the CDR3 is TGCGCCAGCAGCCTCGGGACTAGCGGGAGCTTGATCGATGAGCAGTTCTTC.

The V and J genes are TRBV6-5 and TRBJ2-6; D ambiguous. From germline, CDR1 is MNHEY and CDR2 SVGAGI. Trimming stripped 8 bases from V and 4 bases from J, with 9 bases between. The CDR3 totals 13 residues. The CDR3 region has the DNA TGTGCCAGCGGTATTTCGGGGGCCAACGTCCTGACTTTC. As protein: CASGISGANVLTF.

Concerning this clone itself: This CDR3 is also generated by other DNA sequences in the sample. The chain employs TRBV5-1 and TRBJ2-7; D call uncertain. Germline assignment: CDR1 SGHRS and CDR2 YFSETQ. Trimming stripped 3 bases from V and 0 bases from J, with 4 bases between. This CDR3 has 12 amino acids. The CDR3 DNA is TGCGCCAGCAGCTCCAGCTCCTACGAGCAGTACTTC. Translation gives CASSSSSYEQYF.

The chain joins TRBV6-5 to TRBJ2-7, with D uncertain. V was shortened by 5 bases and J by 3 bases, with 11 bases between the two germline ends. The CDR3 runs 13 residues. Germline V CDR1 and CDR2: MNHEY, SVGAGI. CDR3 in DNA: TGTGCCAGCAGTGTTTCCAGGAGCTACGAGCAGTACTTC. Translation: CASSVSRSYEQYF.

Notes on this clone: Other DNA sequences in the same sample also yield this CDR3. The genes are TRBV5-4 and TRBJ2-7; D is possibly TRBD2 (6 bases). Germline values: CDR1 SGHNT, CDR2 YYREEE (reference sequence). Trimming took 4 bases from V and 0 from J, leaving 8 bases between them. The CDR3 has 13 residues. The CDR3 coding sequence is TGTGCCAGCAGCCTCGGGAGCTCCTACGAGCAGTACTTC. This codes for CASSLGSSYEQYF.

This chain connects TRBV27 to TRBJ2-2, with 9 nucleotides matching TRBD1. Germline CDR1 and CDR2: MNHEY and SMNVEV (reference sequence). The CDR3 is 16 residues long. J lost 6 bases, V lost 7 bases, and 12 bases had no gene match. The CDR3 loop reads CASTASGTGFAGELFF. The CDR3 DNA reads TGTGCCAGCACTGCTTCCGGGACAGGGTTCGCCGGGGAGCTGTTTTTT.